This T cell receptor beta chain originates from a study of blood T cell repertoires in COVID-19. About the study: Sources were T cells, B-cell-depleted T cells, or PBMCs; the material itself was cDNA or gDNA.

Authors' processing steps: For nucleated cells, counts were estimated from reference gene primer amplification. Produced via immunoSEQ multiplex PCR; TCRdb's table is partial and in-frame only. The V and J calls and clone size are taken from that table; D and trimming were inferred from the DNA. The sample carries some 95,000 clones, more than 60% recorded once. Material for sequencing was peripheral blood. The clonotype originates from a man aged 65-85 years with acute or convalescent COVID-19.

The CDR3 region has the DNA TGTGCCTGGAGCCCGACAGGTTACTCTGGGGCCAACGTCCTGACTTTC. It translates to CAWSPTGYSGANVLTF. The rearrangement joins TRBV30 to TRBJ2-6; D perhaps matches TRBD1 (6 bases). Germline-derived CDR1 and CDR2 are GTSNPN and SVGIG (reference sequence). This CDR3 has 16 residues. The V and J ends lost 3 bases and 0 bases respectively, with 12 bases between them.